The rows below give T cell receptor beta chains drawn from one sample of a study of T cells in Graves' hyperthyroidism and ophthalmopathy. In TCRdb, the multiplex PCR reads were re-called with MiXCR into one record per CDR3 protein. Of a few hundred thousand distinct CDR3 sequences in the sample, about 15% are singletons; the top ten hold over 15%. The sequencing input was blood. These receptors originate from a woman aged 18 to 35 with Graves' hyperthyroidism. Both conserved end residues are part of each CDR3.

TRBV7-2,14,TRBJ1-2,CASSFRSELYGYTF
TRBV7-3,15,TRBJ2-3,CASSSTSGDTDTQYF
TRBV10-3,15,TRBJ2-1,CAISDSVPYYNEQFF
TRBV4-2,15,TRBJ2-7,CASSQEADLSYEQYF
TRBV9,17,TRBJ2-3,CASSLRQGWIRTDTQYF
TRBV5-4,13,TRBJ1-2,CASSIDSNYGYTF
TRBV27,15,TRBJ1-2,CASRSTGKNNYGYTF
TRBV5-1,15,TRBJ1-4,CASSVLGSLNEKLFF
TRBV18,15,TRBJ1-1,CASSPRVSGNTEAFF
TRBV29-1,13,TRBJ2-2,CSVEPLSTGELFF
TRBV11-3,14,TRBJ2-1,CASSLAGVRNEQFF
TRBV20-1,16,TRBJ2-5,CSASHEWGLAGETQYF
TRBV6-1,16,TRBJ2-1,CASSERTTSSYNEQFF
TRBV20-1,13,TRBJ2-4,CSATKPGENIQYF
TRBV2,14,TRBJ2-3,CASLLDVNTDTQYF
TRBV11-2,13,TRBJ2-1,CASSLSWADEQFF
TRBV11-3,14,TRBJ2-5,CASSRDWDQETQYF
TRBV3-1,15,TRBJ1-1,CASSQHALSNTEAFF
TRBV15,17,TRBJ1-5,CATSRGGGQTRNQPQHF
TRBV5-6,15,TRBJ2-2,CASSWGQTATGELFF
TRBV27,16,TRBJ2-5,CASSLAALAGRETQYF
TRBV30,15,TRBJ1-1,CAWSGNSGVRTEAFF
TRBV30,15,TRBJ1-1,CAWSVLGLVNTEAFF
TRBV5-1,16,TRBJ2-2,CASSRRGGSNTGELFF
TRBV5-1,15,TRBJ1-1,CASSLGGGQGFEAFF
TRBV5-1,15,TRBJ2-2,CASTSLAANTGELFF
TRBV7-9,14,TRBJ1-1,CASSLSPVRTEAFF
TRBV28,16,TRBJ1-5,CASNRDREMNNQPQHF
TRBV9,14,TRBJ1-1,CASSQSPGGTEAFF
TRBV24-1,18,TRBJ2-1,CATSDQQDRGKGYDEQFF
TRBV6-5,14,TRBJ2-7,CASISFREIIEQYF
TRBV20-1,16,TRBJ1-4,CSARDSQGADNEKLFF
TRBV18,14,TRBJ1-6,CASSLRDRNSPLHF
TRBV9,19,TRBJ2-1,CASSFQPGLAGGPSNEQFF
TRBV18,14,TRBJ2-7,CASSPTGGAYEQYF
TRBV10-3,14,TRBJ2-3,CALGRGPSTDTQYF
TRBV12-3/TRBV12-4,14,TRBJ2-7,CASSRTGVSYEQYF
TRBV7-7,16,TRBJ2-5,CASSLVAGGPSETQYF
TRBV20-1,14,TRBJ1-1,CSTNKGVPNTEAFF
TRBV6-5,16,TRBJ2-3,CASSYGVRGNTDTQYF
TRBV6-1,11,TRBJ1-6,CASRDPGALHF
TRBV7-9,15,TRBJ2-7,CTSSLPGTGSYEQYF
TRBV9,15,TRBJ2-1,CASSVALARGDEQFF
TRBV7-2,12,TRBJ2-1,CASSLAPSEQFF
TRBV7-9,15,TRBJ1-2,CASSAQGATNYGYTF
TRBV6-5,15,TRBJ2-7,CASSYRDRSSYEQYF
TRBV7-2,17,TRBJ2-3,CASSPIRGLAGADTQYF
TRBV28,15,TRBJ1-5,CASRGQGHSNQPQHF